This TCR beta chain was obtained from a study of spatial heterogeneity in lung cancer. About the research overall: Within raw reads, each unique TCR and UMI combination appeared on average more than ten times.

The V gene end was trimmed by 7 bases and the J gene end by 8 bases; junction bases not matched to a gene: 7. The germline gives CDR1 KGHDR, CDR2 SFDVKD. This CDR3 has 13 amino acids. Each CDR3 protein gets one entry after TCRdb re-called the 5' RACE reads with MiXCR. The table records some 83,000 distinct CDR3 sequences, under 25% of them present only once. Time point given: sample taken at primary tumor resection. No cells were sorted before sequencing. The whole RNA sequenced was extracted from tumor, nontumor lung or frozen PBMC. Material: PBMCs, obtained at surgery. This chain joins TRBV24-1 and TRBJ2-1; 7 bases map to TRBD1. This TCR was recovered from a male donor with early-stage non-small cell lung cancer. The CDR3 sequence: CATSHRGGDEQFF. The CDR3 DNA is TGTGCCACCAGCCACAGGGGTGGCGATGAGCAGTTCTTC.